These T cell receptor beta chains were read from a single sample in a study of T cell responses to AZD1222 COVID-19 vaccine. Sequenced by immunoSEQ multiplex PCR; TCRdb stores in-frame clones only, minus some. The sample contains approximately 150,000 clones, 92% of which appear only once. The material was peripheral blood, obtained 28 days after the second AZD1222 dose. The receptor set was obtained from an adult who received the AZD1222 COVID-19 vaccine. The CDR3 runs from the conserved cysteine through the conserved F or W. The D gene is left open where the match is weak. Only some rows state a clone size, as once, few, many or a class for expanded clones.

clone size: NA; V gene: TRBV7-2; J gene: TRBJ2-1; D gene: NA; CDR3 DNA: TGTGCCAGCAGCTCCCGCAAGGCAGGGGGGATCAATGAGCAGTTCTTC; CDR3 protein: CASSSRKAGGINEQFF
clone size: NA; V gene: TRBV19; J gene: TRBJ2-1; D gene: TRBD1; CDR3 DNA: TGTGCCAGTAGTACCCCAAGACAGGGGTCGAGCTCCTACAATGAGCAGTTCTTC; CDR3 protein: CASSTPRQGSSSYNEQFF
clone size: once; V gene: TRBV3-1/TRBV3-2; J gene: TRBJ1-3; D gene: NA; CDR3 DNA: TGTGCCAGCAGCCAAGATTGGACGGTCTCTGGAAACACCATATATTTT; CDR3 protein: CASSQDWTVSGNTIYF
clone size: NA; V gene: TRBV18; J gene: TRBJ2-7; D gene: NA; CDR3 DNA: TGTGCCAGCTCACCATCGGAGGAGATCTCCTACGAGCAGTACTTC; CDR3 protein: CASSPSEEISYEQYF
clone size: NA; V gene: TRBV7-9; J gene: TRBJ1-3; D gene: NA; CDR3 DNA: TGTGCCAGCAGCTTAGATCCGCGAAACACCATATATTTT; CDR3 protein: CASSLDPRNTIYF
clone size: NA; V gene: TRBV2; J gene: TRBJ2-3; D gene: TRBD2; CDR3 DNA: TGTGCCAGCAGTGAATGGGGTAGCGGGAACGTAGATACGCAGTATTTT; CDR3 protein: CASSEWGSGNVDTQYF
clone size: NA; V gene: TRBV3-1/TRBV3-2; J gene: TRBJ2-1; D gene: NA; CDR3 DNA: TGTGCCAGCAGCCCCCAGTCCAATGAGCAGTTCTTC; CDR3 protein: CASSPQSNEQFF
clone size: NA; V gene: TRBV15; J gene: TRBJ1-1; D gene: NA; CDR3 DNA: TGTGCCACCACCCGGGCAGGAATGAACACTGAAGCTTTCTTT; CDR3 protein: CATTRAGMNTEAFF
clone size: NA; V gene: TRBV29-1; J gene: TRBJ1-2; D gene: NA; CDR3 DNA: TGCAGCGTTCAATCCTCCCGGAGCGGCTACACCTTC; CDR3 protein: CSVQSSRSGYTF
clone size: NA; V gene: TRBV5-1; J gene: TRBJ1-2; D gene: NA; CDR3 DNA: TGCGCCAGCAGCTCAACCGGGACACGGGATATGGGCTACACCTTC; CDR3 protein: CASSSTGTRDMGYTF
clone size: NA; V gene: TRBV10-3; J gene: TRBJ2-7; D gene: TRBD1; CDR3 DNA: TGTGCCATCAGAGCCGGGACAGCCTCCTACGAGCAGTACTTC; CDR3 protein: CAIRAGTASYEQYF
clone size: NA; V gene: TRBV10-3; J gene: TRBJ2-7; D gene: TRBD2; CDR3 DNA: TGTGCCATCAGTGGGGGGGGTTCCTACGAGCAGTACTTC; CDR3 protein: CAISGGGSYEQYF